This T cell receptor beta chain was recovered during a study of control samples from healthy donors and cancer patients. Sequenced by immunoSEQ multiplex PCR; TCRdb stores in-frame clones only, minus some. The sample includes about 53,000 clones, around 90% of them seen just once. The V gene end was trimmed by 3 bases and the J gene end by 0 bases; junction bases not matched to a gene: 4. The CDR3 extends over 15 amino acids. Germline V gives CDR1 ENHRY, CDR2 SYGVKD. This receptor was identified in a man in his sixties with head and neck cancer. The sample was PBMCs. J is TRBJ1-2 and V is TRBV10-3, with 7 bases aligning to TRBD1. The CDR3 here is CAISDPGGSNYGYTF. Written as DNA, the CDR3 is TGTGCCATCAGTGATCCAGGGGGTTCTAACTATGGCTACACCTTC.